This TCR beta chain emerged from a study of CD8 T cells in ankylosing spondylitis. Germline CDR1 LGHDT, CDR2 YNNKEL (reference sequence). The CDR3 runs to 16 residues. The V and J ends lost 0 bases and 4 bases respectively, with 16 bases between them. This clonotype was recorded a few times. Its antigen is still unknown. Overall study findings and caveats: Clones linked to disease, bearing a CD8+ phenotype, were relatively rare in peripheral blood. There was reportedly significant enrichment of clones that were disease-linked in matched ankylosing spondylitis synovial fluid. It appeared that ankylosing spondylitis blood was characterized by a TCR beta motif of several highly homologous variants.

Quantitative 5'-RACE was performed with molecular barcodes, and it yielded the TCR beta libraries. TCRdb reprocessed the 5' RACE reads via MiXCR and lists one record per CDR3 protein. The sample lists hundreds of thousands of distinct CDR3 sequences; 12% were seen once. The receptor's source is a male donor with ankylosing spondylitis. The rearrangement links TRBV3-1 to TRBJ2-7; D assignment may be TRBD1 or TRBD2 (5 bases each). Sequencing input: blood, either unsorted or a sorted T cell fraction (not recorded which). The chain's CDR3 is CASSQDIRNGGYEQYF. The CDR3 nucleotides read TGTGCCAGCAGCCAAGATATCCGAAATGGGGGATACGAGCAGTACTTC.